This is a list of T cell receptor beta chains from one sample in a study of CD8+CD57+ T cells in acquired aplastic anemia. TCRdb fed the reads into MiXCR, producing one record per CDR3 protein. The sample includes around 400,000 distinct CDR3 sequences, 60% to 80% seen only once; the top ten take under 4.5%. The sequenced material came from sorted CD4+, CD8+, or CD8+CD57+ T cells (not recorded which) from PBMCs. The receptors here all came from a human donor in good health, serving as a control. Each CDR3 is given with its conserved first and last residue. A D gene is named only where the DNA matches it firmly. Clone size appears in some rows only: once, few, many, or a class for an expanded clone.

CDR3 length,clone size,D gene,V gene,J gene,CDR3 protein,CDR3 DNA
11,.,.,TRBV6-5,TRBJ1-4,CASSYSSGLFF,TGTGCCAGCAGTTATAGCTCGGGACTGTTTTTT
16,.,TRBD1,TRBV2,TRBJ2-5,CASNQQGRNEYETQYF,TGTGCCAGCAACCAACAGGGGAGAAATGAGTATGAGACCCAGTACTTC
13,.,.,TRBV7-2,TRBJ2-7,CASSYGFSGANVF,TGTGCCAGCAGCTACGGGTTCTCTGGGGCCAACGTCTTC
13,.,.,TRBV10-3,TRBJ1-2,CAISHRGGEGYTF,TGTGCCATCAGCCACAGAGGAGGAGAAGGCTACACCTTC
15,.,TRBD2,TRBV7-3,TRBJ2-2,CASSLHPGPGGELFF,TGTGCCAGCAGCTTGCACCCCGGCCCTGGGGGGGAGTTGTTTTTT
12,.,.,TRBV29-1,TRBJ2-1,CSVEAYGGDLFF,TGCAGCGTTGAAGCCTATGGAGGGGACCTGTTCTTC
16,.,TRBD1,TRBV9,TRBJ2-5,CASSQVYHRGRRAQYF,TGTGCCAGCAGCCAAGTTTACCACAGGGGGCGCAGGGCCCAGTACTTC
16,.,.,TRBV4-2,TRBJ1-2,CASSQEIRAGYYGYTF,TGTGCCAGCAGCCAAGAAATCAGAGCGGGATACTATGGCTACACCTTC
13,.,TRBD1,TRBV6-5,TRBJ1-2,CASRKDRTYGYTF,TGTGCCAGCAGGAAGGACAGGACCTATGGCTACACCTTC
14,many,TRBD2,TRBV7-3,TRBJ2-1,CASSSGGEYNEQFF,TGTGCCAGCAGTAGCGGGGGGGAGTACAATGAGCAGTTCTTC
14,.,.,TRBV12-3/TRBV12-4,TRBJ1-4,CASSGRDNNEKLFF,TGTGCCAGCAGTGGCCGGGACAACAATGAAAAACTGTTTTTT
14,.,TRBD2,TRBV10-3,TRBJ2-3,CAINVGGGTDTQYF,TGTGCCATCAATGTTGGCGGGGGGACAGATACGCAGTATTTT
15,many,.,TRBV29-1,TRBJ1-3,CSVEDPRESGNTIYF,TGCAGCGTTGAAGACCCCAGGGAATCTGGAAACACCATATATTTT
13,once,.,TRBV20-1,TRBJ1-6,CSARDGTDTPLHF,TGCAGTGCTAGAGATGGGACTGATACACCCCTCCACTTT
13,.,.,TRBV2,TRBJ2-1,CASSGTSYNEQFF,TGTGCCAGCAGTGGGACAAGCTACAATGAGCAGTTCTTC
14,many,TRBD1,TRBV30,TRBJ1-2,CAWSPWTGGYGYTF,TGTGCCTGGAGTCCATGGACAGGGGGCTATGGCTACACCTTC
15,.,.,TRBV19,TRBJ2-7,CASSIARQAAEEQYF,TGTGCCAGCAGTATAGCCCGCCAGGCTGCCGAGGAGCAGTACTTC
15,.,.,TRBV7-6,TRBJ1-6,CASSLAGSSSLNVHF,TGTGCCAGCAGCTTAGCAGGGTCTTCATCCCTGAACGTGCACTTT
15,.,TRBD1,TRBV9,TRBJ1-4,CASSPGQGRHEQLFF,TGTGCCAGCAGCCCGGGACAGGGCCGCCACGAGCAGTTGTTTTTT
15,.,.,TRBV12-5,TRBJ2-7,CASGFLAGSSYEQYF,TGTGCTAGTGGTTTCCTAGCAGGGAGCTCCTACGAGCAGTACTTC
15,.,.,TRBV2,TRBJ1-1,CASSPRTAVNTEAFF,TGTGCCAGCAGTCCCAGGACTGCGGTGAACACTGAAGCTTTCTTT
16,.,.,TRBV7-2,TRBJ1-4,CASSPQVRTEAFFLFF,TGCGCCAGCAGCCCACAGGTGCGGACTGAAGCTTTCTTTCTGTTTTTT
15,.,TRBD1,TRBV7-2,TRBJ1-2,CASSQIRGPVNEYTF,TGTGCCAGCAGTCAGATTAGGGGGCCCGTTAATGAGTACACCTTC
14,many,.,TRBV9,TRBJ1-1,CASSPRQRYTEAFF,TGTGCCAGCAGCCCTAGACAGCGGTACACTGAAGCTTTCTTT
15,.,.,TRBV9,TRBJ2-5,CASSEVRGGSHYKYF,TGTGCCAGCAGCGAAGTCAGGGGGGGGTCGCACTACAAGTACTTC
14,.,TRBD1,TRBV20-1,TRBJ2-7,CRGKWGTGASEQYF,TGCAGAGGGAAATGGGGGACAGGGGCCTCGGAGCAGTACTTC
12,many,.,TRBV14,TRBJ1-5,CASTGADQPQHF,TGTGCCAGCACAGGGGCAGACCAGCCCCAGCATTTT
15,.,.,TRBV6-6,TRBJ1-3,CASTLTQGSGNTIYF,TGTGCCAGCACCCTTACTCAAGGTTCAGGGAACACCATATATTTT
16,.,.,TRBV27,TRBJ1-6,CASSPLRSSWGSPLHF,TGTGCCAGTAGTCCCCTACGCAGCAGCTGGGGGTCACCCCTCCACTTT
12,.,.,TRBV7-3,TRBJ2-3,CASSVLGDTQYF,TGTGCCAGCAGCGTCCTGGGTGATACGCAGTATTTT
14,.,.,TRBV15,TRBJ1-2,CASSLRTVDYGYTF,TGTGCCAGCAGCTTACGTACCGTGGACTATGGCTACACCTTC
12,.,.,TRBV20-1,TRBJ1-4,CSAPGPNGKLVF,TGCAGTGCTCCCGGACCTAATGGAAAACTGGTTTTT
14,.,.,TRBV7-2,TRBJ1-5,CASSYRTGPPAPGF,TGTGCCAGCAGCTACCGAACCGGCCCTCCGGCACCCGGCTTT
18,.,.,TRBV19,TRBJ1-5,CASTLGGLRIYRHQPQHF,TGTGCCAGTACTCTGGGAGGGCTCCGCATTTACCGCCATCAGCCCCAGCATTTT
11,.,.,TRBV10-1,TRBJ1-1,CATSDIIRAFF,TGCGCCACCAGTGATATCATTAGGGCTTTCTTT
14,.,.,TRBV7-3,TRBJ2-2,CASSPGLSAGELFF,TGTGCCAGCAGTCCGGGTTTGTCTGCCGGGGAGCTGTTTTTT
13,.,.,TRBV20-1,TRBJ1-1,CSATGQKNTEAFF,TGCAGTGCTACGGGACAAAAGAACACTGAAGCTTTCTTT
14,.,.,TRBV7-3,TRBJ2-7,CASSSRVGGTGELF,TGTGCCAGCAGCTCAAGGGTCGGAGGCACCGGGGAGCTGTTC